This TCR beta chain stems from a study of tumor and adjacent non-tumor tissue in lung cancer. The overall study: Each sample yielded around 4 million productive TCRbeta reads on average.

V was pared by 4 bases and J by 7 bases, with 15 bases between. From germline, CDR1 is SGHRS and CDR2 YFSETQ. The CDR3 loop spans 14 amino acids. The library came from three nested PCR rounds adapted from ARM-PCR protocols. TCRdb reprocessed the multiplex PCR reads with MiXCR, giving one entry per CDR3 protein. Of some 95,000 distinct CDR3 sequences listed, more than 80% are singletons. This sample's RNA came from whole unsorted tissue. Distant lung tissue was collected more than 3 cm away from the tumor edge. A remark on this clonotype: With a much larger clone just one base away, this may be a read error.

This sequence was found in a man aged 55 to 70 with small cell lung cancer. The sample was distant non-tumor lung tissue. The chain links TRBV5-1 to TRBJ1-3; D unresolved. In DNA, the CDR3 is TGCGCCAGCAGCATGGCCCGGGAGAGGAACACCATATATTTT. This sequence encodes CASSMARERNTIYF.